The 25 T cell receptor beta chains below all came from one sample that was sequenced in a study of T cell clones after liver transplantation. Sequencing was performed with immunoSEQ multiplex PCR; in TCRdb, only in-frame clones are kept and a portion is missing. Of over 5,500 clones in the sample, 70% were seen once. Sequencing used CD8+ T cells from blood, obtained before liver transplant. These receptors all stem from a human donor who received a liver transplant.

Here the CDR3 reads CASRADRRTEQYV. The CDR3, as DNA: TGCGCCAGCAGAGCGGACCGGCGAACGGAGCAGTACGTC. This chain joins TRBV5-1 and TRBJ2-7; tentatively, D is TRBD2 (5 bases). The CDR3 is made up of 13 amino acids. Trimming removed 5 bases from V and 7 bases from J, with 16 bases in between. In germline, CDR1 is SGHRS, CDR2 YFSETQ.

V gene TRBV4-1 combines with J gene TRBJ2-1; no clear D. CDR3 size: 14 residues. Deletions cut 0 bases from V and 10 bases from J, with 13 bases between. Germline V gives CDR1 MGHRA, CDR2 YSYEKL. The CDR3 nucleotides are TGCGCCAGCAGCCAAGAGTTGGGCCGCAAGGAGCAGTTCTTC. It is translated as CASSQELGRKEQFF.

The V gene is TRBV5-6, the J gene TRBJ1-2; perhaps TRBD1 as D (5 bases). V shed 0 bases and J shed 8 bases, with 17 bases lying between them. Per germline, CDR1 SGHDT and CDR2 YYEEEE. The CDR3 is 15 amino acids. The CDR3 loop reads CASSLEGALALGYTF. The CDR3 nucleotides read TGTGCCAGCAGCTTGGAAGGGGCCCTCGCCTTGGGCTACACCTTC.

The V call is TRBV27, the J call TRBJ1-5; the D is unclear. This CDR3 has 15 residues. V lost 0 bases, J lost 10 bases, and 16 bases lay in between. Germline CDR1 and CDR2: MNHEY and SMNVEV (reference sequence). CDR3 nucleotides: TGTGCCAGCAGTTTATCTTCCCAGCGGTTCACCCCCCAGCATTTT. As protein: CASSLSSQRFTPQHF.

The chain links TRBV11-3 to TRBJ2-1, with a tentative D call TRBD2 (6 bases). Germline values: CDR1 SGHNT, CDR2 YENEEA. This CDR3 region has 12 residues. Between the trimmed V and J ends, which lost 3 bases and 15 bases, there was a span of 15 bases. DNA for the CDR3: TGTGCCAGCAGCTTCGGGACTTCCGAACGGTTCTTC. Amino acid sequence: CASSFGTSERFF.

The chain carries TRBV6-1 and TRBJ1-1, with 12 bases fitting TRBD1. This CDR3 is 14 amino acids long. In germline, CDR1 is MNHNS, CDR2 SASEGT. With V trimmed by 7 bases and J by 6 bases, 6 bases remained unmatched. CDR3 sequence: CASTGTGGEPEAFF. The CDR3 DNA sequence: TGTGCCAGCACTGGGACAGGGGGCGAGCCTGAAGCTTTCTTT.

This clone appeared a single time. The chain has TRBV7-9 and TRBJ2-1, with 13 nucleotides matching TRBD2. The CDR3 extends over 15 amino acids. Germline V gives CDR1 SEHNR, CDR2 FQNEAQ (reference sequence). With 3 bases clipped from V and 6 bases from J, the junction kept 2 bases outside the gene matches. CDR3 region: CASSLRTSGSNEQFF. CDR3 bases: TGTGCCAGCAGCTTGAGGACTAGCGGGAGCAATGAGCAGTTCTTC.

The CDR3 loop is CSVQGAYNEQFF. DNA of the CDR3: TGCAGCGTACAGGGGGCCTACAATGAGCAGTTCTTC. The rearrangement uses TRBV29-1 and TRBJ2-1, with TRBD1 matching 8 bases. J was trimmed by 2 bases and V by 6 bases; bases with no gene match: 0. The CDR3 runs 12 residues. Germline V lookup: CDR1 SQVTM, CDR2 ANQGSEA.

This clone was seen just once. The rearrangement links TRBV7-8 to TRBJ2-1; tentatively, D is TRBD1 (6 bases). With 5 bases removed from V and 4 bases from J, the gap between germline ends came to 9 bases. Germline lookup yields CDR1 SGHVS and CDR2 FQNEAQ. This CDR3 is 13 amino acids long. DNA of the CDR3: TGTGCCAGCAGCAACGGACAGTACAATGAGCAGTTCTTC. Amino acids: CASSNGQYNEQFF. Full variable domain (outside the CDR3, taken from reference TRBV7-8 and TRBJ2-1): GAGVSQSPRYKVAKRGQDVALRCDPISGHVSLFWYQQALGQGPEFLTYFQNEAQLDKSGLPSDRFFAERPEGSVSTLKIQRTQQEDSAVYLCASSNGQYNEQFFGPGTRLTVL.

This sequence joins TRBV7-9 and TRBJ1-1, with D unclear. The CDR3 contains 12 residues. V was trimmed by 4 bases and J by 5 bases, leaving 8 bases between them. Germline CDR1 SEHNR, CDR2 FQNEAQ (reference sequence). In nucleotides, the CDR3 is TGTGCCAGCAGCTACGGAGAAACTGAAGCTTTCTTT. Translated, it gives CASSYGETEAFF.

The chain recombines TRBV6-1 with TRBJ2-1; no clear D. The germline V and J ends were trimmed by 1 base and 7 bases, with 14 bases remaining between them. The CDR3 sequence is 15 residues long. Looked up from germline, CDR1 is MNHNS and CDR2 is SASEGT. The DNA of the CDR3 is TGTGCCAGCAGTGAAGTATCTGGATCCGGGAATGAGCAGTTCTTC. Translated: CASSEVSGSGNEQFF.

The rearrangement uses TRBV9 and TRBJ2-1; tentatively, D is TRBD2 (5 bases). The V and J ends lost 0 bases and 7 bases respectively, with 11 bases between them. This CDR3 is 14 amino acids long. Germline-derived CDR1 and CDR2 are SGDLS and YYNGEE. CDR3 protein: CASSVGLAPNEQFF. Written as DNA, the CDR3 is TGTGCCAGCAGCGTAGGATTAGCGCCGAATGAGCAGTTCTTC. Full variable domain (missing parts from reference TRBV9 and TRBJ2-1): DSGVTQTPKHLITATGQRVTLRCSPRSGDLSVYWYQQSLDQGLQFLIQYYNGEERAKGNILERFSAQQFPDLHSELNLSSLELGDSALYFCASSVGLAPNEQFFGPGTRLTVL.

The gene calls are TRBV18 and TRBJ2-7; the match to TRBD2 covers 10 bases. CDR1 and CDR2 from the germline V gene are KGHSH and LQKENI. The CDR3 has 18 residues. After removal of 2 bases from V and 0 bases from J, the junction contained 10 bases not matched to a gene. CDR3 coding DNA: TGTGCCAGCTCACCAAACTCCCTACTAGCGGGGAGCTCCTACGAGCAGTACGTC. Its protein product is CASSPNSLLAGSSYEQYV.

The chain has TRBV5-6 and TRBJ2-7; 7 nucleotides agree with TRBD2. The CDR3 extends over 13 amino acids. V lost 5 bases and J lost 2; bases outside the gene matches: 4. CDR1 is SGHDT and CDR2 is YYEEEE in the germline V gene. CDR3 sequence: CASSFGGAYEQYV. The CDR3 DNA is TGTGCCAGCAGTTTTGGGGGGGCCTACGAGCAGTACGTC.

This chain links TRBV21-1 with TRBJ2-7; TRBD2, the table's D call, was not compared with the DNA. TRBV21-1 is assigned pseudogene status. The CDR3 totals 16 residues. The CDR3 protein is CASSATSGRDSYEQYV. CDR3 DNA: TGTGCCAGCAGCGCGACTAGCGGGAGGGACTCCTACGAGCAGTACGTC.

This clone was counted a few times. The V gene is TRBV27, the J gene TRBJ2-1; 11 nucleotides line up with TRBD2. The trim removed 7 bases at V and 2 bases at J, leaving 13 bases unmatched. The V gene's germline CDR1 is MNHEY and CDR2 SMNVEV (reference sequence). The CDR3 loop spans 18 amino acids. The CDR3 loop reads CASTGTSGPLRTYNEQFF. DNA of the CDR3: TGTGCCAGCACCGGGACTAGCGGCCCTTTGAGAACCTACAATGAGCAGTTCTTC.

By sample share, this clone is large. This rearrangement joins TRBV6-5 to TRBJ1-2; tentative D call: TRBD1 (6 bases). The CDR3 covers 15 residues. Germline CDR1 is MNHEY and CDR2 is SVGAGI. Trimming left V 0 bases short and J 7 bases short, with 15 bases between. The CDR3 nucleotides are TGTGCCAGCAGTTACTCCACAGGGACGGCCGCTGGCTACACCTTC. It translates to CASSYSTGTAAGYTF.

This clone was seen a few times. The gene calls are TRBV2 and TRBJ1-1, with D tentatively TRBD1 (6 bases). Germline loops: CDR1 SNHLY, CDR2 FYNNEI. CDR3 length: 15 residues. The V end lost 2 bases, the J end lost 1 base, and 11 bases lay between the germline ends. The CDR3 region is CASSEMGGENTEAFF. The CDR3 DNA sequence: TGTGCCAGCAGTGAAATGGGGGGCGAGAACACTGAAGCTTTCTTT.

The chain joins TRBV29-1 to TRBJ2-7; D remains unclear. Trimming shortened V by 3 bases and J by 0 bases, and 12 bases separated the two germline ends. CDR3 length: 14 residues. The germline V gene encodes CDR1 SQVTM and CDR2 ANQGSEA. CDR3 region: CSVEGGFNSYEQYF. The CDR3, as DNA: TGCAGCGTTGAGGGTGGGTTTAACTCCTACGAGCAGTACTTC.

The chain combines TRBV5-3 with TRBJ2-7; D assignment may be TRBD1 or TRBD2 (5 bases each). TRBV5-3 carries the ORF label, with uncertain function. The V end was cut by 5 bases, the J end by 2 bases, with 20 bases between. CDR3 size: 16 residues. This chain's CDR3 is CARSRPNVGDPYEQYV. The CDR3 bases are TGTGCCAGAAGTCGCCCTAATGTAGGGGACCCCTACGAGCAGTACGTC.

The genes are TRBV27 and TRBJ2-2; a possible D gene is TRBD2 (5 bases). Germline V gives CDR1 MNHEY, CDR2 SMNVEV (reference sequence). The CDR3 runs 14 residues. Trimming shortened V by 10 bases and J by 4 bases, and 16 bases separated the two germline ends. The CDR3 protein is CATDRRAGTGELFF. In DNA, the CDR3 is TGTGCCACGGATCGGCGGGCAGGCACCGGGGAGCTGTTTTTT.

This CDR3 is CASSLTGNTGELFF. DNA of the CDR3: TGTGCCAGCAGTTTAACGGGGAACACCGGGGAGCTGTTTTTT. The rearrangement links TRBV28 to TRBJ2-2; D is unresolved. V shed 2 bases and J shed 1 base, with 5 bases lying between them. The CDR3 covers 14 residues. Germline V CDR1 and CDR2: MDHEN, SYDVKM.

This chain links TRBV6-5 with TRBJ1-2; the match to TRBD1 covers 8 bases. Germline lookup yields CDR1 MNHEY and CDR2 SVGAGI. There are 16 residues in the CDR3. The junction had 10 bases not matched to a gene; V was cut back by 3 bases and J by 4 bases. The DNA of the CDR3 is TGTGCCAGCAGTTATTATCAGGACAGGGACATCTATGGCTACACCTTC. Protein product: CASSYYQDRDIYGYTF.

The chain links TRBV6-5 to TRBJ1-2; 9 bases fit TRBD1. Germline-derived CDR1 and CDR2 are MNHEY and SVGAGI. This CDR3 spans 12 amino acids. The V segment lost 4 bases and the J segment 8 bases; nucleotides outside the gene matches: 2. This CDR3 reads CASSWTGEGYTF. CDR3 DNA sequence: TGTGCCAGCAGTTGGACAGGGGAAGGCTACACCTTC.

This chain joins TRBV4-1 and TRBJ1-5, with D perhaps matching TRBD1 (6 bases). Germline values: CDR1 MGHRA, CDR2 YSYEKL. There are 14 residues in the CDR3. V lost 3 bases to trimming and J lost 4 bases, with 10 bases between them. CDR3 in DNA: TGCGCCAGCAGCCATGGGGGCTCGAATCAGCCCCAGCATTTT. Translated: CASSHGGSNQPQHF.